Listed below are T cell receptor beta chains from one sample, sequenced in a study of T cell responses to AZD1222 COVID-19 vaccine. Method: immunoSEQ multiplex PCR; TCRdb's copy keeps in-frame clones and lacks some. The sample has about 42,000 clones, around 80% seen once; the top ten hold about 18%. Sample: peripheral blood, taken 28 days after the second AZD1222 dose. The receptors were sampled from an adult who received the AZD1222 COVID-19 vaccine. CDR3s include the opening cysteine and the closing phenylalanine or tryptophan. Fields, in order: V gene, CDR3 length, D gene, J gene, clone size, CDR3 protein, CDR3 DNA. A D gene is named only where the DNA matches it firmly. Some rows mark clone size as missing; the rest say once, few, many or name a class of expanded clone.

TRBV5-1,13,.,TRBJ1-2,.,CASGDETKRGYTF,TGCGCCAGCGGGGACGAAACGAAACGTGGCTACACCTTC
TRBV18,15,.,TRBJ1-1,.,CASSTTTTQWTEAFF,TGTGCCAGCTCCACCACCACCACCCAGTGGACTGAAGCTTTCTTT
TRBV18,16,.,TRBJ1-3,.,CASSPSGWAEGNTIYF,TGTGCCAGCTCACCATCAGGGTGGGCTGAAGGAAACACCATATATTTT
TRBV5-4,16,.,TRBJ1-6,.,CASSSKSGTINSPLHF,TGTGCCAGCAGCTCGAAATCCGGGACAATTAATTCACCCCTCCACTTT
TRBV18,15,.,TRBJ2-2,.,CASSPEQSNTGELFF,TGTGCCAGCTCACCTGAGCAGTCGAACACCGGGGAGCTGTTTTTT
TRBV29-1,12,.,TRBJ1-5,.,CSVQLQGGAQHF,TGCAGCGTTCAATTACAGGGAGGGGCCCAGCATTTT
TRBV19,12,.,TRBJ1-4,.,CASSKGEEKLFF,TGTGCCAGTAGTAAAGGGGAAGAAAAACTGTTTTTT
TRBV6-2/TRBV6-3,13,.,TRBJ2-1,.,CASSYDPFDEQFF,TGTGCCAGCAGTTACGACCCTTTCGATGAGCAGTTCTTC
TRBV7-9,11,TRBD1,TRBJ1-2,.,CASSQQGSATF,TGTGCCAGCAGCCAACAGGGGTCAGCCACCTTC
TRBV3-1/TRBV3-2,16,TRBD2,TRBJ2-2,.,CASSHRLAGGTGELFF,TGTGCCAGCAGCCATAGACTAGCGGGGGGTACCGGGGAGCTGTTTTTT
TRBV6-1,18,.,TRBJ1-3,.,CASSESLGLRISGNTIYF,TGTGCCAGCAGTGAATCGCTGGGGTTGCGTATCTCTGGAAACACCATATATTTT
TRBV5-4,13,.,TRBJ1-1,.,CASSPGAQKEAFF,TGTGCCAGCAGCCCAGGGGCACAGAAGGAAGCTTTCTTT
TRBV27,14,.,TRBJ1-1,.,CASSLLRGNTEAFF,TGTGCCAGCAGTTTATTGAGGGGGAACACTGAAGCTTTCTTT
TRBV19,15,TRBD1,TRBJ1-1,.,CASSIAGTGNTEAFF,TGTGCCAGTAGTATAGCTGGGACAGGGAACACTGAAGCTTTCTTT
TRBV19,13,.,TRBJ1-2,.,CASTTYRLYGYTF,TGTGCCAGTACGACCTACAGGCTGTATGGCTACACCTTC
TRBV7-2,15,.,TRBJ1-2,.,CASSLGGGSGYGYTF,TGTGCCAGCAGCTTAGGTGGGGGGTCAGGCTATGGCTACACCTTC
TRBV25-1,15,TRBD1,TRBJ1-4,.,CASSAYRGESEKLFF,TGTGCCAGCAGTGCCTACAGGGGAGAAAGTGAAAAACTGTTTTTT
TRBV6-5,15,.,TRBJ1-5,few,CASSYTGRDNQPQHF,TGTGCCAGCAGTTACACGGGACGGGACAATCAGCCCCAGCATTTT
TRBV28,15,TRBD1,TRBJ1-5,.,CASSLPGTGDQPQHF,TGTGCCAGCAGTTTACCTGGGACAGGGGATCAGCCCCAGCATTTT
TRBV5-5,15,.,TRBJ2-7,.,CASSLGGTAVYEQYF,TGTGCCAGCAGCTTGGGTGGGACGGCCGTCTACGAGCAGTACTTC
TRBV28,12,.,TRBJ1-1,.,CASSSVGTEAFF,TGTGCCAGCAGTTCGGTTGGCACTGAAGCTTTCTTT
TRBV25-1,13,.,TRBJ1-2,.,CASSGRVWSGYTF,TGTGCCAGCAGTGGAAGGGTATGGAGTGGCTACACCTTC
TRBV7-2,14,.,TRBJ2-7,.,CASSASVRVYEQYF,TGTGCCAGCAGCGCTAGTGTAAGGGTCTACGAGCAGTACTTC
TRBV7-9,13,TRBD1,TRBJ2-7,.,CASSLDPGQAINF,TGTGCCAGCAGCTTAGACCCCGGACAGGCCATAAACTTC
TRBV7-6,17,TRBD2,TRBJ2-7,.,CASSRKVTSGDSYEQYF,TGTGCCAGCAGCCGAAAGGTCACTAGCGGGGACTCCTACGAGCAGTACTTC
TRBV27,13,TRBD1,TRBJ1-1,.,CATQDRGKTEAFF,TGTGCCACCCAGGACAGGGGGAAAACTGAAGCTTTCTTT
TRBV12-3/TRBV12-4,12,.,TRBJ1-5,.,CASSFTNQPQHF,TGTGCCAGCAGTTTCACCAATCAGCCCCAGCATTTT
TRBV3-1/TRBV3-2,14,.,TRBJ1-2,.,CASSQVQGDYGYTF,TGTGCCAGCAGCCAAGTTCAGGGAGACTATGGCTACACCTTC
TRBV5-1,16,.,TRBJ2-2,.,CASSLGLPANTGELFF,TGCGCCAGCAGCTTGGGACTACCCGCGAACACCGGGGAGCTGTTTTTT
TRBV11-2,11,.,TRBJ1-2,.,CASTSGGGYTF,TGTGCCAGCACCTCGGGGGGGGGCTACACCTTC
TRBV11-2,15,TRBD1,TRBJ2-1,.,CASSSNRGRVYEQFF,TGTGCCAGCAGCTCAAACAGGGGGCGGGTTTATGAGCAGTTCTTC
TRBV16,15,.,TRBJ2-5,once,CASSQSVTLQETQYF,TGTGCCAGCAGCCAATCCGTGACCCTCCAAGAGACCCAGTACTTC
TRBV5-1,16,.,TRBJ2-3,few,CASSLPTDRYTDTQYF,TGCGCCAGCAGCTTACCGACGGACCGGTACACAGATACGCAGTATTTT
TRBV6-2/TRBV6-3,14,.,TRBJ2-7,.,CASSPVTPAYEQYF,TGTGCCAGCAGCCCGGTTACCCCCGCCTACGAGCAGTACTTC
TRBV13,16,TRBD1,TRBJ1-5,.,CASSLGTGVSNQPQHF,TGTGCCAGCAGCTTAGGGACAGGGGTTTCCAATCAGCCCCAGCATTTT
TRBV3-1/TRBV3-2,16,TRBD2,TRBJ2-3,medium-sized,CASSHERGFSTDTQYF,TGTGCCAGCAGCCACGAGCGGGGGTTTAGCACAGATACGCAGTATTTT
TRBV5-1,14,.,TRBJ2-5,.,CASSLGPTQETQYF,TGCGCCAGCAGCTTGGGCCCGACCCAAGAGACCCAGTACTTC
TRBV15,14,.,TRBJ2-5,once,CATSRVGVVETQYF,TGTGCCACCAGCAGAGTCGGAGTTGTAGAGACCCAGTACTTC
TRBV28,13,.,TRBJ2-7,.,CASRTPSSYEQYF,TGTGCCAGCAGGACCCCGAGCTCCTACGAGCAGTACTTC
TRBV30,13,.,TRBJ1-3,.,CAWTRDSGNTIYF,TGTGCCTGGACCCGGGACTCTGGAAACACCATATATTTT
TRBV28,15,TRBD1,TRBJ1-3,.,CASSVDRSSGNTIYF,TGTGCCAGCAGTGTGGACAGGTCCTCTGGAAACACCATATATTTT
TRBV11-3,15,TRBD2,TRBJ2-5,.,CASSFGAGGQETQYF,TGTGCCAGCAGCTTCGGAGCGGGGGGCCAAGAGACCCAGTACTTC
TRBV5-1,12,.,TRBJ1-2,.,CASSTKNYGYTF,TGCGCCAGCAGCACGAAGAACTATGGCTACACCTTC
TRBV25-1,14,.,TRBJ1-2,.,CASSGDPRGYGYTF,TGTGCCAGCAGTGGGGACCCGCGGGGGTATGGCTACACCTTC
TRBV7-7,14,.,TRBJ2-5,.,CASSLGGGKETQYF,TGTGCTAGCAGCTTAGGAGGGGGGAAGGAGACCCAGTACTTC
TRBV19,17,.,TRBJ2-7,.,CASSPSGGGRWAYEQYF,TGTGCCAGTAGCCCCTCGGGCGGAGGGCGATGGGCCTACGAGCAGTACTTC
TRBV11-2,18,.,TRBJ1-5,.,CASSLVGSSRGRGQPQHF,TGTGCCAGCAGCTTAGTGGGCAGCTCCAGGGGTAGGGGTCAGCCCCAGCATTTT
TRBV5-5,15,TRBD1,TRBJ2-7,.,CASSHAGTVHYEQYF,TGTGCCAGCAGCCATGCTGGGACAGTCCACTACGAGCAGTACTTC
TRBV6-1,14,.,TRBJ1-4,.,CASSEGGPNEKLFF,TGTGCCAGCAGTGAAGGAGGGCCTAATGAAAAACTGTTTTTT
TRBV28,12,.,TRBJ1-3,.,CASRVFGNTIYF,TGTGCCAGCCGGGTTTTCGGAAACACCATATATTTT
TRBV27,15,TRBD2,TRBJ2-7,.,CASSFLGLAVYEQYF,TGTGCCAGCAGTTTCCTAGGACTAGCGGTCTACGAGCAGTACTTC
TRBV5-1,15,TRBD2,TRBJ2-4,.,CASSLGISGGRDQYF,TGCGCCAGCAGCTTGGGCATTAGCGGGGGGCGGGATCAGTACTTC
TRBV30,14,.,TRBJ1-2,.,CAWSYGAQMYGYTF,TGTGCCTGGAGTTACGGGGCCCAAATGTATGGCTACACCTTC
TRBV5-1,17,TRBD2,TRBJ2-7,.,CASSLDYPRLAAYEQYF,TGCGCCAGCAGCCTAGACTACCCCAGACTAGCGGCCTACGAGCAGTACTTC